The TCR beta chain described here comes from a study of blood T cell repertoires in COVID-19. The germline V gene encodes CDR1 LNHDA and CDR2 SQIVND (reference sequence). The junction had 5 bases not matched to a gene; V was cut back by 3 bases and J by 5 bases. The CDR3 runs 15 residues. The repertoire was sequenced with immunoSEQ multiplex PCR; TCRdb's copy has only in-frame clones and lacks some. Among hundreds of thousands of clones, roughly 85% were seen once, and the ten largest hold roughly 4.6%. The receptor's source is a man in his fifties with active or convalescent COVID-19. Sequencing input: peripheral blood. The chain couples TRBV19 to TRBJ2-5; 11 bases fit TRBD2. CDR3: CASSMVAGGPETQYF. Here the CDR3 DNA reads TGTGCCAGTAGTATGGTAGCGGGAGGGCCCGAGACCCAGTACTTC. The complete variable domain, with remaining parts taken from reference TRBV19 and TRBJ2-5, reads DGGITQSPKYLFRKEGQNVTLSCEQNLNHDAMYWYRQDPGQGLRLIYYSQIVNDFQKGDIAEGYSVSREKKESFPLTVTSAQKNPTAFYLCASSMVAGGPETQYFGPGTRLLVL.